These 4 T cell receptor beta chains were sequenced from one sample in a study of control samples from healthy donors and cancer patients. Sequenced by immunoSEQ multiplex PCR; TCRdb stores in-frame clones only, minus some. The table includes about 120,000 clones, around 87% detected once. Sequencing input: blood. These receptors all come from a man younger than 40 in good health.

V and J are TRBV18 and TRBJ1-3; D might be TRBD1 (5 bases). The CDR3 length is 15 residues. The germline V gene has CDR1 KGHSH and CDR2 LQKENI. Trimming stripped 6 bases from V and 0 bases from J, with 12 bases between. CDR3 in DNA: TGTGCCAGCTCCGAGGGACTCCTCTCTGGAAACACCATATATTTT. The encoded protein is CASSEGLLSGNTIYF.

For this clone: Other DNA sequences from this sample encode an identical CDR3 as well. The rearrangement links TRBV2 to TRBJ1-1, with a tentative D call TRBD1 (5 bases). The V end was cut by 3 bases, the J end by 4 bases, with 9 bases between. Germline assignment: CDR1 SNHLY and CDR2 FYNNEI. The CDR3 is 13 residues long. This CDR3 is CASSEEGTTEAFF. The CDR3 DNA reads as TGTGCCAGCAGTGAGGAGGGGACCACTGAAGCTTTCTTT.

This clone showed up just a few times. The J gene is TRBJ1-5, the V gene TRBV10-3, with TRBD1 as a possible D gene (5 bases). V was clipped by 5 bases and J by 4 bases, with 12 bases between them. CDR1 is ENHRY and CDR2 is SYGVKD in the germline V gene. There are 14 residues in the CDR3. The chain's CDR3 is CAISTGRENQPQHF. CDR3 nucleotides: TGTGCCATCAGTACCGGCAGGGAAAATCAGCCCCAGCATTTT.

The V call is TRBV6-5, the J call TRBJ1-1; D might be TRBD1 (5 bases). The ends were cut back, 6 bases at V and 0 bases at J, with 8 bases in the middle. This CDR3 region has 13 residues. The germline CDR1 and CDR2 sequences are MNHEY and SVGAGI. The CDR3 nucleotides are TGTGCCAGCAGCCTGGGGGTGAACACTGAAGCTTTCTTT. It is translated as CASSLGVNTEAFF.